This TCR beta chain was sequenced for a study of graft-versus-host responses after intestinal transplantation. Notes on the study in general: There were GvH clones found in recipient marrow, and some of them appeared first in ileum or blood.

CDR1 is SGHAT, CDR2 FQNNGV, per germline. The CDR3 runs to 14 residues. V was cut by 5 bases and J by 2 bases, with 13 bases left in between. On this clone: As yet, its antigen is unknown.

TCRdb's copy holds only in-frame clones and misses some; the assay was immunoSEQ multiplex PCR. Of about 27,000 clones in the sample, 70% to 90% were seen once. The sample in question was PBMCs, obtained 28 days after intestinal transplant. J is TRBJ2-7 and V is TRBV11-2; D uncertain. The TCR was taken from a human patient who received an intestinal transplant, so some T cells may come from the graft donor. The CDR3 region has the DNA TGTGCCAGCAGCCCACGGACGGCCACCTACGAGCAGTACTTC. This codes for CASSPRTATYEQYF.